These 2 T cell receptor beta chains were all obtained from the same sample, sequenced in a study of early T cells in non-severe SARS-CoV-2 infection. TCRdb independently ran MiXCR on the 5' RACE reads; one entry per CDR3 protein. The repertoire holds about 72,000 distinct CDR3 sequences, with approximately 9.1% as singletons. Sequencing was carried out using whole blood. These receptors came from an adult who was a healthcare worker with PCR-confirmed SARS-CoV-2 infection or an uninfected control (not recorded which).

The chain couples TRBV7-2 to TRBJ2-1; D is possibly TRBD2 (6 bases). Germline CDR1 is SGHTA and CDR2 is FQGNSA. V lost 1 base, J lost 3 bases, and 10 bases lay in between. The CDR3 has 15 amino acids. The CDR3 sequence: CASSLGGLHYNEQFF. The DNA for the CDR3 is TGTGCCAGCAGCTTAGGTGGACTACACTACAATGAGCAGTTCTTC. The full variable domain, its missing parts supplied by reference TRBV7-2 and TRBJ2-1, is GAGVSQSPSNKVTEKGKDVELRCDPISGHTALYWYRQSLGQGLEFLIYFQGNSAPDKSGLPSDRFSAERTGGSVSTLTIQRTQQEDSAVYLCASSLGGLHYNEQFFGPGTRLTVL.

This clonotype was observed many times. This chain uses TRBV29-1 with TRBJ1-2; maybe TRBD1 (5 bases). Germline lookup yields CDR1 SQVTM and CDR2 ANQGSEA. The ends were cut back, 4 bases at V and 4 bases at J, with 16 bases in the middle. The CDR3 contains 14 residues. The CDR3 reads CSVGDGASGYGYTF. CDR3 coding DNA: TGCAGCGTTGGTGATGGGGCGTCCGGCTATGGCTACACCTTC.